Listed below are T cell receptor beta chains from one sample, sequenced in a study of OX40 agonist ivuxolimab in advanced cancers. The assay was immunoSEQ multiplex PCR, and TCRdb's table has in-frame clones only and misses some. This sample has roughly 92,000 clones; more than 80% occur once, and the top ten carry approximately 5%. The sequenced sample was CD4+ or CD8+ T cells sorted from blood, obtained in a trial of the OX40 agonist ivuxolimab. The receptors originated from an adult with an advanced solid tumor such as melanoma, head and neck, liver or kidney cancer. Both conserved end residues are part of each CDR3. The D gene is left open where the match is weak. Clone sizes are given selectively: once, few, many, or a class where the clone is expanded.

abundance: once
v_gene: TRBV7-8
d_gene: .
j_gene: TRBJ1-2
CDR3aa: CASSLGASSYGYTF
CDR3nt: TGTGCCAGCAGCTTAGGAGCTTCCTCCTATGGCTACACCTTC

abundance: .
v_gene: TRBV9
d_gene: .
j_gene: TRBJ1-5
CDR3aa: CASSVVTGSGRADNQPQHF
CDR3nt: TGTGCCAGCAGCGTTGTTACGGGATCCGGCAGGGCTGACAATCAGCCCCAGCATTTT

abundance: .
v_gene: TRBV7-7
d_gene: .
j_gene: TRBJ2-3
CDR3aa: CASSRDRNTDTQYF
CDR3nt: TGTGCCAGCAGCAGGGATAGAAACACAGATACGCAGTATTTT

abundance: few
v_gene: TRBV30
d_gene: .
j_gene: TRBJ2-7
CDR3aa: CAWSTTEYEQYF
CDR3nt: TGTGCCTGGTCGACCACGGAGTACGAGCAGTACTTC

abundance: once
v_gene: TRBV7-2
d_gene: .
j_gene: TRBJ2-4
CDR3aa: CASPPGGKNIQYF
CDR3nt: TGTGCCTCCCCCCCTGGGGGCAAAAACATTCAGTACTTC

abundance: once
v_gene: TRBV5-1
d_gene: TRBD1
j_gene: TRBJ2-5
CDR3aa: CASNSYPGQQETQYF
CDR3nt: TGCGCCAGCAACTCGTACCCGGGACAGCAAGAGACCCAGTACTTC

abundance: .
v_gene: TRBV19
d_gene: .
j_gene: TRBJ2-5
CDR3aa: CASSFRAETQYF
CDR3nt: TGTGCCAGTAGTTTCAGGGCGGAGACCCAGTACTTC

abundance: .
v_gene: TRBV29-1
d_gene: TRBD1
j_gene: TRBJ2-4
CDR3aa: CSGIPSGQGVLNIQYF
CDR3nt: TGCAGCGGGATACCTTCTGGACAGGGGGTATTGAACATTCAGTACTTC

abundance: .
v_gene: TRBV5-1
d_gene: .
j_gene: TRBJ2-1
CDR3aa: CASSLLSSSYNEQFF
CDR3nt: TGCGCCAGCAGCTTGCTGTCTAGCTCCTACAATGAGCAGTTCTTC

abundance: .
v_gene: TRBV7-6
d_gene: TRBD1
j_gene: TRBJ1-5
CDR3aa: CASSLEDRPNQPQHF
CDR3nt: TGTGCCAGCAGCTTAGAGGACAGGCCCAATCAGCCCCAGCATTTT

abundance: .
v_gene: TRBV18
d_gene: TRBD1
j_gene: TRBJ2-7
CDR3aa: CASSPGQAGYEQYF
CDR3nt: TGTGCCAGCTCACCGGGACAGGCGGGCTACGAGCAGTACTTC

abundance: .
v_gene: TRBV5-4
d_gene: TRBD2
j_gene: TRBJ2-3
CDR3aa: CASSLAGVSDTQYF
CDR3nt: TGTGCCAGCAGCTTAGCGGGAGTGTCAGATACGCAGTATTTT

abundance: .
v_gene: TRBV19
d_gene: .
j_gene: TRBJ1-5
CDR3aa: CASSPPRGPGYNQPQHF
CDR3nt: TGTGCCAGTAGTCCGCCGAGGGGTCCAGGGTACAATCAGCCCCAGCATTTT

abundance: few
v_gene: TRBV5-1
d_gene: TRBD1
j_gene: TRBJ2-1
CDR3aa: CASSFTGERSYNEQFF
CDR3nt: TGCGCCAGCAGCTTTACAGGGGAAAGGTCCTACAATGAGCAGTTCTTC

abundance: .
v_gene: TRBV15
d_gene: .
j_gene: TRBJ1-1
CDR3aa: CATSSGQNTEAFF
CDR3nt: TGTGCCACCAGCTCGGGACAGAACACTGAAGCTTTCTTT

abundance: .
v_gene: TRBV2
d_gene: .
j_gene: TRBJ2-6
CDR3aa: CASRKDRGGANVLTF
CDR3nt: TGTGCCAGCAGGAAGGACAGAGGAGGGGCCAACGTCCTGACTTTC

abundance: .
v_gene: TRBV19
d_gene: TRBD1
j_gene: TRBJ2-3
CDR3aa: CASTRDRATDTQYF
CDR3nt: TGTGCCAGTACCCGGGACAGGGCCACAGATACGCAGTATTTT